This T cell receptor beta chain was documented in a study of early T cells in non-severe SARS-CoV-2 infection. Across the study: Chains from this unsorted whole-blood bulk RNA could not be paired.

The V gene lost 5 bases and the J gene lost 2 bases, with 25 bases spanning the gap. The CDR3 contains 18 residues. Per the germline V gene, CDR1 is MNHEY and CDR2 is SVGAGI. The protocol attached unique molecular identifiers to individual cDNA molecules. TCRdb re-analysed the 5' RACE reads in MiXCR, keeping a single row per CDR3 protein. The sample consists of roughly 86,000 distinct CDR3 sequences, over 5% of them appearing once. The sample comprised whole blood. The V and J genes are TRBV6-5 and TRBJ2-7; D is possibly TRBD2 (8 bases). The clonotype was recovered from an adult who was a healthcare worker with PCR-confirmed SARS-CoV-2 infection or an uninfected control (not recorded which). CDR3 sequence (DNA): TGTGCCAGCAGTCCCGGCCGGGACAGAGGACTAGCTGCCTACGAGCAGTACTTC. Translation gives CASSPGRDRGLAAYEQYF.